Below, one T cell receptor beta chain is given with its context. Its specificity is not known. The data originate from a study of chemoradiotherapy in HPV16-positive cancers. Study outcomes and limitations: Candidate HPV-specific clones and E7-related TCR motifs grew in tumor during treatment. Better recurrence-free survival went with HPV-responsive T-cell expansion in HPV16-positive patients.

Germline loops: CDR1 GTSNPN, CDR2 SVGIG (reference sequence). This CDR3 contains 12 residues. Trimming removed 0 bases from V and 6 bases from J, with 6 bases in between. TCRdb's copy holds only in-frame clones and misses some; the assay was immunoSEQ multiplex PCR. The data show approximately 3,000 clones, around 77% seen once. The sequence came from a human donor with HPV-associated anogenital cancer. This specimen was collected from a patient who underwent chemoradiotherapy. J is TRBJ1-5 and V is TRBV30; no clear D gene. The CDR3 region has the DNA TGTGCCTGGAGTGTACGGGGTCAGCCCCAGCATTTT. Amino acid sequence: CAWSVRGQPQHF.